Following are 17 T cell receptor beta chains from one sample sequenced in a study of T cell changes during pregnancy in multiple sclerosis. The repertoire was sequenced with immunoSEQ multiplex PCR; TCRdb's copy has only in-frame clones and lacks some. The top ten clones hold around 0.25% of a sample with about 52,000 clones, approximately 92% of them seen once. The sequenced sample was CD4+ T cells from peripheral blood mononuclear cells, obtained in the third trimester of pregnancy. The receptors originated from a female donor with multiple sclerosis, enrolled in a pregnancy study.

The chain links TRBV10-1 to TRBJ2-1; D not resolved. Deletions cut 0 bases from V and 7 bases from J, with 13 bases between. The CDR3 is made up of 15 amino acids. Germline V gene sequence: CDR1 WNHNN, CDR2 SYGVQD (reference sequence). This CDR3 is CASSESSVGWNEQFF. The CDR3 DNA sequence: TGCGCCAGCAGTGAGTCGAGCGTTGGGTGGAATGAGCAGTTCTTC.

The CDR3 DNA follows: TGTGCCAGCAGCTTGCTGGACAGTGAGGTGGGGGGCTACACCTTC. Protein sequence: CASSLLDSEVGGYTF. V is TRBV5-4 and J is TRBJ1-2; weak D call: TRBD1 (6 bases). Germline-derived CDR1 and CDR2 are SGHNT and YYREEE (reference sequence). V shed 1 base and J shed 8 bases, with 18 bases lying between them. This CDR3 is 15 amino acids long.

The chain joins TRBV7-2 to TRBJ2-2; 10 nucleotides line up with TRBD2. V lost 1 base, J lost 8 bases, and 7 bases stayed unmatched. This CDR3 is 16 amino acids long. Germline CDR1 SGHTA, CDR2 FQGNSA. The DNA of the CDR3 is TGTGCCAGCAGCTTAGGGAGCGGGAGGGTGATAGGGGAGCTGTTTTTT. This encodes CASSLGSGRVIGELFF.

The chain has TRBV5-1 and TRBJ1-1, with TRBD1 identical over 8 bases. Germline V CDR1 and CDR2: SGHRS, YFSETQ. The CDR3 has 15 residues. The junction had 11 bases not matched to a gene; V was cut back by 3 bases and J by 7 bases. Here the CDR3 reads CASSSRTGGRVEAFF. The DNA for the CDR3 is TGCGCCAGCAGCTCGAGAACAGGGGGGCGGGTTGAAGCTTTCTTT.

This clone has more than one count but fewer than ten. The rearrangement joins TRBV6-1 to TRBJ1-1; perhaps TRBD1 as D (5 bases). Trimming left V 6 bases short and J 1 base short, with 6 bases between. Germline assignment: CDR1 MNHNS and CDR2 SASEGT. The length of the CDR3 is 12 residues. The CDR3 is CASRGGNTEAFF. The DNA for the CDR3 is TGTGCCAGCAGGGGGGGGAACACTGAAGCTTTCTTT.

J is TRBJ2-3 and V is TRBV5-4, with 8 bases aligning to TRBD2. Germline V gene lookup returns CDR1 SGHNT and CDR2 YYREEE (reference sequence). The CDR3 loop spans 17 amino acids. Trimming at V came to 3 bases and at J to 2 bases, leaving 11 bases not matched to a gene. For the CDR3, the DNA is TGTGCCAGCAGCTACAACCGACTAGCGCTCTACACAGATACGCAGTATTTT. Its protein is CASSYNRLALYTDTQYF.

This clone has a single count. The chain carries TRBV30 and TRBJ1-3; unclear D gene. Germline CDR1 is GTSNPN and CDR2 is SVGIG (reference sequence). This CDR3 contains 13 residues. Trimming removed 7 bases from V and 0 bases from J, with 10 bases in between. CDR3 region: CASPGDSGNTIYF. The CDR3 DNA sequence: TGTGCCTCGCCCGGGGACTCTGGAAACACCATATATTTT.

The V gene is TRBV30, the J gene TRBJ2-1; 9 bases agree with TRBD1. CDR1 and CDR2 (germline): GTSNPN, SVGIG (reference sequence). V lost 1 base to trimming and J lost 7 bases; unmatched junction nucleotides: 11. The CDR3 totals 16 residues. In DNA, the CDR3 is TGTGCCTGGAGTGGAGGGACAGGGTGGAGGGGGAATGAGCAGTTCTTC. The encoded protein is CAWSGGTGWRGNEQFF.

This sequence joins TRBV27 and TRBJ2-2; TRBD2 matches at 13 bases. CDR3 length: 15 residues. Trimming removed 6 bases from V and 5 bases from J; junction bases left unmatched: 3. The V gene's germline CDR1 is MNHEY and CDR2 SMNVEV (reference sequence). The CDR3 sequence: CASRRTSGSTGELFF. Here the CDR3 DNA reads TGTGCCAGCAGGAGGACTAGCGGGAGTACCGGGGAGCTGTTTTTT.

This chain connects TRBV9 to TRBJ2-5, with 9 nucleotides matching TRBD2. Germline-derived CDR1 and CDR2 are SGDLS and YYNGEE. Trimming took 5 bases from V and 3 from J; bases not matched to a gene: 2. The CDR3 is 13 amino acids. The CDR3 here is CASRASGEETQYF. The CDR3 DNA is TGTGCCAGCAGAGCTAGCGGGGAAGAGACCCAGTACTTC.

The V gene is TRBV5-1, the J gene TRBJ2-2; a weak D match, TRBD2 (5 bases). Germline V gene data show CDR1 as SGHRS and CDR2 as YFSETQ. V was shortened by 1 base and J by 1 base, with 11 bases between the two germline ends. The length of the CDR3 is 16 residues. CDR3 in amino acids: CASSLYSGLNTGELFF. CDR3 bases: TGCGCCAGCAGCTTGTACAGCGGATTGAACACCGGGGAGCTGTTTTTT.

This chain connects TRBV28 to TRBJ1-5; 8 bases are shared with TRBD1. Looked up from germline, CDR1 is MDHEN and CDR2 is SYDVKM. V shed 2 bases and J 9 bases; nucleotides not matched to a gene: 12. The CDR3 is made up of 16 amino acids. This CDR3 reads CASSLPTGATWSPQHF. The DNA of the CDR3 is TGTGCCAGCAGTTTACCGACAGGGGCTACATGGTCGCCCCAGCATTTT. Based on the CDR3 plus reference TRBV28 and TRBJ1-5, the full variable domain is DVKVTQSSRYLVKRTGEKVFLECVQDMDHENMFWYRQDPGLGLRLIYFSYDVKMKEKGDIPEGYSVSREKKERFSLILESASTNQTSMYLCASSLPTGATWSPQHFGDGTRLSIL.

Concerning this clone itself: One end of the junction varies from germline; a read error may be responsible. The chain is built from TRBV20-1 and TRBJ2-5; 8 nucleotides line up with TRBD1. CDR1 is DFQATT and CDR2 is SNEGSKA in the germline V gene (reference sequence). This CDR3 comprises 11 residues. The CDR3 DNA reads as TGCAGCGCTAGGGACAGGGAGACCCAGTACTTC. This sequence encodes CSARDRETQYF.

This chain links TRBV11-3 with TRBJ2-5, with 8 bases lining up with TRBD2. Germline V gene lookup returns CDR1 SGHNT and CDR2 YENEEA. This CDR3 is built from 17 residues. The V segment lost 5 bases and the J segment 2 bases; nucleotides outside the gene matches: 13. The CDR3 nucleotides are TGTGCCAGCAGCCAGGGGATGGCGGGGGGCTCTCAAGAGACCCAGTACTTC. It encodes CASSQGMAGGSQETQYF.

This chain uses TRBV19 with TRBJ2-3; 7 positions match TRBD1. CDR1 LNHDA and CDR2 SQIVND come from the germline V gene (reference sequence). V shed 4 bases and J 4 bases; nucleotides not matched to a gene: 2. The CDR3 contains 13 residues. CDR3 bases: TGTGCCAGTAGTAAGACAGGGTCAGATACGCAGTATTTT. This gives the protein CASSKTGSDTQYF.

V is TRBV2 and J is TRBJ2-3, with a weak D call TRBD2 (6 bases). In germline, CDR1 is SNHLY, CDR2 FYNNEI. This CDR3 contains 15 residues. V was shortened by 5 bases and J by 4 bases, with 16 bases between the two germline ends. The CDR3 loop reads CASSTGGRGPDTQYF. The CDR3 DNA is TGTGCCAGCAGTACTGGAGGGAGAGGCCCAGATACGCAGTATTTT. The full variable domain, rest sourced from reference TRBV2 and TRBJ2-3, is EPEVTQTPSHQVTQMGQEVILRCVPISNHLYFYWYRQILGQKVEFLVSFYNNEISEKSEIFDDQFSVERPDGSNFTLKIRSTKLEDSAMYFCASSTGGRGPDTQYFGPGTRLTVL.

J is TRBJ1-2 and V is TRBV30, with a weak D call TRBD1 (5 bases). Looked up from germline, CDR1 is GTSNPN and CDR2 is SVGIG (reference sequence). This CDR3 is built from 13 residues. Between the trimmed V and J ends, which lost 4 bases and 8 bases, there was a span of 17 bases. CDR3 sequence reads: CAWTYRRAGGYTF. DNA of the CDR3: TGTGCCTGGACTTATCGAAGGGCAGGGGGCTACACCTTC.